The rows below give T cell receptor beta chains drawn from one sample of a study of control samples from healthy donors and cancer patients. The protocol was immunoSEQ multiplex PCR, while the TCRdb copy is restricted to in-frame clones and leaves out a portion. This sample has some 150,000 clones, with around 92% found just once. The source material was blood. These receptors all come from a young man in good health. CDR3s include the opening cysteine and the closing phenylalanine or tryptophan. The D gene is left open where the match is weak.

D	J	V	CDR3	DNA
.	TRBJ2-7	TRBV5-4	CASSRTGRENEQYF	TGTGCCAGCAGCCGTACGGGGAGAGAGAACGAGCAGTACTTC
TRBD1	TRBJ1-1	TRBV19	CASSIGTGTEAFF	TGTGCCAGTAGTATAGGGACAGGGACTGAAGCTTTCTTT
.	TRBJ2-7	TRBV5-1	CASSLRGGSYEQYF	TGCGCCAGCAGCCTCCGAGGGGGAAGCTACGAGCAGTACTTC
.	TRBJ1-2	TRBV6-2/TRBV6-3	CASSFRIYGYTF	TGTGCCAGCAGTTTCCGAATCTATGGCTACACCTTC
.	TRBJ1-2	TRBV11-2	CASSLTFYGYTF	TGTGCCAGCAGCCTAACCTTCTATGGCTACACCTTC
TRBD2	TRBJ2-3	TRBV27	CAIGRGGADTQYF	TGTGCCATCGGGAGGGGCGGGGCAGATACGCAGTATTTT
.	TRBJ2-1	TRBV6-5	CASSRGSRLDEQFF	TGTGCCAGCAGTCGAGGGTCAAGACTCGATGAGCAGTTCTTC
TRBD2	TRBJ2-3	TRBV28	CASSLTSSGVDTQYF	TGTGCCAGCAGTTTAACCTCTAGCGGGGTAGATACGCAGTATTTT
.	TRBJ2-2	TRBV11-2	CASSTGTLTGELFF	TGTGCCAGCAGTACCGGGACACTCACCGGGGAGCTGTTTTTT
.	TRBJ2-4	TRBV6-1	CASSVVGQGAKNIQYF	TGTGCCAGCAGTGTGGTAGGCCAGGGGGCCAAAAACATTCAGTACTTC
.	TRBJ2-5	TRBV4-1	CASSQGIQRTQETQYF	TGCGCCAGCAGCCAAGGAATACAGAGAACCCAAGAGACCCAGTACTTC